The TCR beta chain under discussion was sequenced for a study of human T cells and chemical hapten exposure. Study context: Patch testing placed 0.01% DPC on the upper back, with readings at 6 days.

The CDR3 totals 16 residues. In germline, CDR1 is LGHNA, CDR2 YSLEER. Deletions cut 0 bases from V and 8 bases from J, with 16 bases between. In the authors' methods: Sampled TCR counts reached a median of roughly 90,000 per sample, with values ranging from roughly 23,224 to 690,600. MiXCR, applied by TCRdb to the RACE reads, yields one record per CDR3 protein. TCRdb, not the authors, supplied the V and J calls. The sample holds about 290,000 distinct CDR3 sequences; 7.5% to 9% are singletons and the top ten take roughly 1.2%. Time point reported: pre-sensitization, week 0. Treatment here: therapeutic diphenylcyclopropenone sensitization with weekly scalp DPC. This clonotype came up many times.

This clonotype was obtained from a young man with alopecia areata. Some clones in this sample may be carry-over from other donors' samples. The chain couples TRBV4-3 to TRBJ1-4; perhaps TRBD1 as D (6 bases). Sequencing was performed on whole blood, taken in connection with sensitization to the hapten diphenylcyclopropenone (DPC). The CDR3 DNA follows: TGCGCCAGCAGCCAAGATCTGGGGGGCGCAGGGGAAAAACTGTTTTTT. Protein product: CASSQDLGGAGEKLFF.